Listed here are 31 T cell receptor beta chains from one sample, sequenced in a study of blood T cell repertoires in COVID-19. Profiled with immunoSEQ multiplex PCR; TCRdb holds only in-frame clones, not every one. The sample includes roughly 100,000 clones, about four fifths of them seen just once. The specimen was peripheral blood. The receptor set was obtained from a woman aged 80 or over with acute or convalescent COVID-19.

The chain joins TRBV2 to TRBJ1-5; 10 bases are shared with TRBD1. J lost 6 bases, V lost 6 bases, and 5 bases had no gene match. The CDR3 consists of 14 residues. Per the germline V gene, CDR1 is SNHLY and CDR2 is FYNNEI. The CDR3 region is CASSGTGELQPQHF. The CDR3 DNA reads as TGTGCCAGCAGCGGGACAGGGGAGCTTCAGCCCCAGCATTTT.

This sequence joins TRBV10-2 and TRBJ1-1; D unresolved. CDR1 and CDR2 from the germline V gene are WSHSY and SAAADI. The CDR3 runs 14 residues. Trimming removed 7 bases at V and 4 bases at J, with 16 bases between. The CDR3 sequence is CASTQSAPGTEAFF. The CDR3, as DNA: TGCGCCAGCACTCAGTCGGCTCCTGGCACTGAAGCTTTCTTT.

V gene TRBV19 combines with J gene TRBJ2-1; 10 bases agree with TRBD2. The CDR3 loop spans 15 amino acids. Germline V lookup: CDR1 LNHDA, CDR2 SQIVND (reference sequence). V shed 7 bases, J shed 7 bases, and the junction held 10 bases outside the gene matches. The CDR3 DNA sequence: TGTGCCAGTAACTTAGCGGGAGGTCGTTTAAATGAGCAGTTCTTC. Protein sequence: CASNLAGGRLNEQFF.

The rearrangement joins TRBV19 to TRBJ2-7; 11 nucleotides agree with TRBD2. The CDR3 loop spans 15 amino acids. Germline CDR1 and CDR2: LNHDA and SQIVND (reference sequence). The V segment lost 6 bases and the J segment 4 bases; nucleotides outside the gene matches: 8. The CDR3: CASRRTGTSGYEQYF. The CDR3 bases are TGTGCCAGTAGGAGAACCGGGACTAGCGGATACGAGCAGTACTTC.

This chain links TRBV27 with TRBJ2-1; TRBD2 might be the D (5 bases). The germline V gene encodes CDR1 MNHEY and CDR2 SMNVEV (reference sequence). The V end lost 5 bases, the J end lost 0 bases, and 14 bases lay between the germline ends. CDR3 size: 16 residues. CDR3 loop: CASSVSDWSSYNEQFF. The CDR3 bases are TGTGCCAGCAGTGTCTCGGACTGGAGCTCCTACAATGAGCAGTTCTTC.

This clone was counted between two and nine times. The rearrangement joins TRBV5-1 to TRBJ1-5; perhaps TRBD1 as D (6 bases). The germline gives CDR1 SGHRS, CDR2 YFSETQ. V was shortened by 0 bases and J by 4 bases, with 8 bases between the two germline ends. The CDR3 covers 14 residues. The CDR3 nucleotides read TGCGCCAGCAGCTTGGAGGGGGGGAATCAGCCCCAGCATTTT. Translating gives CASSLEGGNQPQHF.

The chain has TRBV4-1 and TRBJ2-2; TRBD1 agrees at 11 bases. CDR1 is MGHRA and CDR2 is YSYEKL in the germline V gene. The CDR3 length is 16 residues. With V trimmed by 4 bases and J by 5 bases, 6 bases remained unmatched. The CDR3 DNA follows: TGCGCCAGCAGCCTCAGTCGGGACAGGGGGACCGGGGAGCTGTTTTTT. It yields the protein CASSLSRDRGTGELFF.

The rearrangement links TRBV19 to TRBJ1-1; perhaps TRBD1 as D (6 bases). Per the germline V gene, CDR1 is LNHDA and CDR2 is SQIVND (reference sequence). V lost 7 bases, J lost 6 bases, and 15 bases lay in between. This CDR3 contains 13 residues. The CDR3 region has the DNA TGTGCCAGTAAAAGGACGGGGGGCCCTGAAGCTTTCTTT. This encodes CASKRTGGPEAFF.

This clone was seen ten or more times. V is TRBV4-3 and J is TRBJ1-6; D is unclear. There are 14 residues in the CDR3. Germline V gives CDR1 LGHNA, CDR2 YSLEER. Trimming left V 4 bases short and J 8 bases short, with 12 bases between. The CDR3 nucleotides are TGCGCCAGCAGCCGCCGAGGCGGGTATTCACCCCTCCACTTT. This encodes CASSRRGGYSPLHF.

The chain combines TRBV19 with TRBJ1-3; 10 nucleotides agree with TRBD1. The CDR3 sequence is 17 residues long. Trimming at V came to 5 bases and at J to 2 bases, leaving 9 bases not matched to a gene. Germline CDR1 reads LNHDA; CDR2 reads SQIVND (reference sequence). Here the CDR3 DNA reads TGTGCCAGTAGTGTCGGGACAGGGGCTAGGACTGGAAACACCATATATTTT. Its protein is CASSVGTGARTGNTIYF.

The chain couples TRBV6-5 to TRBJ2-4; D is unclear. This CDR3 region has 12 residues. V lost 5 bases, J lost 5 bases, and 7 bases lay in between. Germline values: CDR1 MNHEY, CDR2 SVGAGI. The chain's CDR3 is CASSPQENIQYF. The DNA for the CDR3 is TGTGCCAGCAGTCCGCAGGAAAACATTCAGTACTTC.

This sequence joins TRBV7-8 and TRBJ2-1, with TRBD2 matching 14 bases. After removal of 4 bases from V and 6 bases from J, the junction contained 23 bases not matched to a gene. Per the germline V gene, CDR1 is SGHVS and CDR2 is FQNEAQ. There are 22 residues in the CDR3. CDR3 nucleotides: TGTGCCAGCAGCTCCACATTCGAACCGGGACTAGCGGGAGTCATCTTCTCCAATGAGCAGTTCTTC. Translation gives CASSSTFEPGLAGVIFSNEQFF.

The V call is TRBV18, the J call TRBJ2-1, with 8 bases lining up with TRBD2. CDR1 is KGHSH and CDR2 is LQKENI in the germline V gene. Unmatched junction bases numbered 4, after V lost 6 bases and J lost 9 bases. This CDR3 is 12 amino acids long. The CDR3 protein is CASSKRESEQFF. CDR3 DNA: TGTGCCAGCTCTAAGCGGGAGAGTGAGCAGTTCTTC. Complete variable domain (other parts from reference TRBV18 and TRBJ2-1): NAGVMQNPRHLVRRRGQEARLRCSPMKGHSHVYWYRQLPEEGLKFMVYLQKENIIDESGMPKERFSAEFPKEGPSILRIQQVVRGDSAAYFCASSKRESEQFFGPGTRLTVL.

This rearrangement joins TRBV29-1 to TRBJ1-2, with D possibly being TRBD1 (5 bases). The CDR3 runs to 14 residues. Between the trimmed V and J ends, which lost 6 bases and 7 bases, there was a span of 21 bases. Germline CDR1 is SQVTM and CDR2 is ANQGSEA. The chain's CDR3 is CSVPRGLVRGGYTF. The CDR3 DNA reads TGCAGCGTCCCCCGGGGGTTAGTACGGGGTGGCTACACCTTC.

The chain recombines TRBV29-1 with TRBJ2-1, with 9 bases lining up with TRBD2. Germline V gene data show CDR1 as SQVTM and CDR2 as ANQGSEA. J gave up 7 bases and V 4 bases, and 2 bases lay outside the gene matches. This CDR3 comprises 12 residues. The CDR3 coding sequence is TGCAGCGTTGGGACTAGCGTGAATGAGCAGTTCTTC. Protein: CSVGTSVNEQFF.

This sequence joins TRBV4-1 and TRBJ1-1; possible D gene TRBD1, 6 bases. The length of the CDR3 is 14 residues. Germline CDR1 and CDR2: MGHRA and YSYEKL. Trimming stripped 4 bases from V and 7 bases from J, with 16 bases between. The CDR3 region is CASSRVRGAFEAFF. The CDR3 bases are TGCGCCAGCAGCCGGGTCCGGGGGGCTTTTGAAGCTTTCTTT.

The rearrangement joins TRBV10-3 to TRBJ2-2; D uncertain. Trimming removed 3 bases at V and 1 base at J, with 12 bases between. The CDR3 has 16 residues. Germline loops: CDR1 ENHRY, CDR2 SYGVKD. The CDR3 DNA reads as TGTGCCATCAGTGACCGGGTTTCACAGAACACCGGGGAGCTGTTTTTT. It is translated as CAISDRVSQNTGELFF.

The genes are TRBV2 and TRBJ1-6; TRBD1 matches 7 bases. Trimming removed 3 bases from V and 9 bases from J; junction bases left unmatched: 8. The germline gives CDR1 SNHLY, CDR2 FYNNEI. The CDR3 is 15 amino acids. CDR3 sequence reads: CASSDLPGGGSPLHF. As DNA, the CDR3 is TGTGCCAGCAGTGACCTTCCAGGGGGAGGTTCACCCCTCCACTTT.

This clone was recorded only once. The rearrangement joins TRBV6-5 to TRBJ1-3; D possibly corresponds to TRBD1 (5 bases). Germline V gene sequence: CDR1 MNHEY, CDR2 SVGAGI. Trimming took 0 bases from V and 4 from J, leaving 10 bases between them. The CDR3 loop spans 15 amino acids. CDR3 amino acids: CASSYSMGHGNTIYF. The CDR3 region has the DNA TGTGCCAGCAGTTACTCGATGGGGCACGGAAACACCATATATTTT.

This clone has more than one count but fewer than ten. The gene calls are TRBV29-1 and TRBJ1-2; 10 bases align to TRBD1. The junction had 5 bases not matched to a gene; V was cut back by 6 bases and J by 7 bases. Per the germline V gene, CDR1 is SQVTM and CDR2 is ANQGSEA. This CDR3 region has 12 residues. Here the CDR3 reads CSVVRTGGGYTF. CDR3 sequence (DNA): TGCAGCGTCGTCAGGACAGGGGGTGGCTACACCTTC.

This clone was observed a single time. V usage is TRBV19 and J usage is TRBJ1-2; 7 positions match TRBD1. V lost 6 bases and J lost 5; bases outside the gene matches: 6. The CDR3 totals 13 residues. Germline V gene sequence: CDR1 LNHDA, CDR2 SQIVND (reference sequence). Written as DNA, the CDR3 is TGTGCCAGTAGAGGGGACAGACCTTATGGCTACACCTTC. Protein product: CASRGDRPYGYTF.

This clone was counted a few times. The chain uses TRBV11-3 and TRBJ2-1; D gene unclear. This CDR3 contains 13 residues. The germline CDR1 and CDR2 sequences are SGHNT and YENEEA. V was clipped by 0 bases and J by 9 bases, with 9 bases between them. For the CDR3, the DNA is TGTGCCAGCAGCTTAGAAAAGTTGAGTGAGCAGTTCTTC. It specifies CASSLEKLSEQFF.

This rearrangement joins TRBV2 to TRBJ1-2, with TRBD1 matching over 8 bases. Losses at the gene ends were 4 bases for V and 4 bases for J; bases not matched to a gene: 5. The CDR3 loop spans 14 amino acids. Per the germline V gene, CDR1 is SNHLY and CDR2 is FYNNEI. The CDR3 here is CASSVGRGLYGYTF. DNA of the CDR3: TGTGCCAGCAGTGTTGGCAGGGGGCTCTATGGCTACACCTTC.

The chain combines TRBV25-1 with TRBJ2-3, with a weak D call TRBD2 (5 bases). CDR3 length: 15 residues. The germline V gene encodes CDR1 MGHDK and CDR2 SYGVNS. Trimming removed 5 bases from V and 4 bases from J, with 16 bases in between. CDR3 protein: CASSPQLVGPDTQYF. Here the CDR3 DNA reads TGTGCCAGCAGTCCTCAACTAGTGGGCCCAGATACGCAGTATTTT.

The V gene is TRBV24-1, the J gene TRBJ1-5; 7 bases are a match to TRBD1. After removal of 6 bases from V and 1 base from J, the junction contained 5 bases not matched to a gene. This CDR3 region has 15 residues. The germline CDR1 and CDR2 sequences are KGHDR and SFDVKD. The CDR3 sequence is CATSKGGASNQPQHF. CDR3 nucleotides: TGTGCCACCAGTAAAGGGGGCGCAAGCAATCAGCCCCAGCATTTT.

The genes are TRBV5-1 and TRBJ1-1; no firm D call. Germline V gene data show CDR1 as SGHRS and CDR2 as YFSETQ. This CDR3 contains 13 residues. Trimming removed 0 bases at V and 8 bases at J, with 11 bases between. Here the CDR3 reads CASSLGPDGEAFF. In nucleotides, the CDR3 is TGCGCCAGCAGCTTGGGCCCTGACGGGGAAGCTTTCTTT.

J is TRBJ2-7 and V is TRBV7-2, with TRBD2 as a possible D gene (5 bases). Deletions cut 3 bases from V and 3 bases from J, with 12 bases between. The CDR3 sequence is 14 residues long. In germline, CDR1 is SGHTA, CDR2 FQGNSA. CDR3 residues: CASSFAGGSYEQYV. The CDR3 DNA is TGTGCCAGCAGCTTTGCCGGTGGGAGCTACGAGCAGTACGTC.

The chain combines TRBV6-5 with TRBJ1-3, with D perhaps TRBD1 (5 bases). This CDR3 has 15 amino acids. The germline gives CDR1 MNHEY, CDR2 SVGAGI. The V end was cut by 5 bases, the J end by 0 bases, with 11 bases between. The CDR3 DNA follows: TGTGCCAGCAGTCTTCTTCAGGGCTCTGGAAACACCATATATTTT. Its protein product is CASSLLQGSGNTIYF.

The V and J genes are TRBV7-9 and TRBJ1-3; perhaps TRBD1 as D (6 bases). Per germline, CDR1 SEHNR and CDR2 FQNEAQ (reference sequence). CDR3 size: 16 residues. V shed 2 bases and J shed 3 bases, with 14 bases lying between them. In DNA form, the CDR3 reads TGTGCCAGCAGCTTAATAGGGACACCCTATGGAAACACCATATATTTT. Translation gives CASSLIGTPYGNTIYF.

The V and J genes are TRBV27 and TRBJ2-3, with a possible D match to TRBD2 (6 bases). The CDR3 extends over 13 amino acids. V was pared by 8 bases and J by 7 bases, with 16 bases between. Germline V gene data show CDR1 as MNHEY and CDR2 as SMNVEV (reference sequence). As DNA, the CDR3 is TGTGCCAGCCAACACCGGGAGCGCCATACGCAGTATTTT. Its translation: CASQHRERHTQYF.

This chain joins TRBV6-5 and TRBJ2-7; possibly TRBD2 for D (5 bases). Trimming took 5 bases from V and 2 from J, leaving 16 bases between them. Germline-derived CDR1 and CDR2 are MNHEY and SVGAGI. CDR3 length equals 15 residues. The CDR3 region is CASSPPRGLTYEQYF. The CDR3 DNA follows: TGTGCCAGCAGTCCGCCCCGGGGATTAACCTACGAGCAGTACTTC.